Listed here are 27 T cell receptor beta chains from one sample, sequenced in a study of CD4 T cells in relation to SARS-CoV-2 and coronaviruses. Some clones are missing from TCRdb's copy, which holds only in-frame ones; the method was immunoSEQ multiplex PCR. The table lists 35,000 or so clones, roughly 82% of them singletons. The antigens of these receptors remain unknown. The sample consisted of memory CD4+ T cells from PBMCs, cultured in vitro. These TCRs come from an adult with COVID-19.

The CDR3 bases are TGTGCCAGCAGTTACAGGGGGTTCCCCTACGAGCAGTACTTC. Translating it yields CASSYRGFPYEQYF. V usage is TRBV6-2 or TRBV6-3 and J usage is TRBJ2-7; perhaps TRBD1 as D (6 bases). The V and J ends lost 2 bases and 2 bases respectively, with 10 bases between them. CDR1 and CDR2 (germline): MNHEY, SVGEGT. This CDR3 spans 14 amino acids.

The J gene is TRBJ2-6, the V gene TRBV7-2; TRBD1 matches at 7 bases. This CDR3 has 18 residues. J gave up 0 bases and V 4 bases, and 9 bases lay outside the gene matches. Per the germline V gene, CDR1 is SGHTA and CDR2 is FQGNSA. DNA for the CDR3: TGTGCCAGCAGCTCCCGCTTCACAGGGGTCTCTGGGGCCAACGTCCTGACTTTC. Its translation: CASSSRFTGVSGANVLTF. Full variable domain (rest looked up from reference TRBV7-2 and TRBJ2-6): GAGVSQSPSNKVTEKGKDVELRCDPISGHTALYWYRQSLGQGLEFLIYFQGNSAPDKSGLPSDRFSAERTGGSVSTLTIQRTQQEDSAVYLCASSSRFTGVSGANVLTFGAGSRLTVL.

The V gene is TRBV4-2, the J gene TRBJ1-5; tentatively, D is TRBD1 (5 bases). V lost 0 bases and J lost 5, with 14 bases in between. The CDR3 length is 16 residues. From germline, CDR1 is LGHNA and CDR2 YNFKEQ. CDR3 sequence: CASSQDDQAGHQPQHF. CDR3 DNA sequence: TGTGCCAGCAGCCAAGATGATCAAGCAGGGCATCAGCCCCAGCATTTT.

V usage is TRBV29-1 and J usage is TRBJ2-1; 10 bases agree with TRBD2. Per the germline V gene, CDR1 is SQVTM and CDR2 is ANQGSEA. V shed 5 bases and J 9 bases; nucleotides not matched to a gene: 19. CDR3 length equals 17 residues. DNA of the CDR3: TGCAGCGTTTGGTCTAGCGGGAGAGAAGGGACCTTCGCTGAGCAGTTCTTC. Translation: CSVWSSGREGTFAEQFF.

This chain links TRBV6-5 with TRBJ2-5; D might be TRBD1 or TRBD2, each matching 5 bases. V was clipped by 0 bases and J by 5 bases, with 10 bases between them. Germline CDR1 MNHEY, CDR2 SVGAGI. The CDR3 runs to 14 residues. In nucleotides, the CDR3 is TGTGCCAGCAGTTACTCTTTCGGGACGGAGACCCAGTACTTC. Its translation is CASSYSFGTETQYF.

In DNA, the CDR3 is TGTGCCTGGAGTGTAAGGGGGACAGGGGGCAGGGAGCAGTTCTTC. This codes for CAWSVRGTGGREQFF. The V call is TRBV30, the J call TRBJ2-1, with 12 positions matching TRBD1. CDR3 length: 15 residues. Germline loops: CDR1 GTSNPN, CDR2 SVGIG (reference sequence). With 0 bases clipped from V and 10 bases from J, the junction kept 7 bases outside the gene matches. Drawing the rest from reference TRBV30 and TRBJ2-1, the complete variable domain is SQTIHQWPATLVQPVGSPLSLECTVEGTSNPNLYWYRQAAGRGLQLLFYSVGIGQISSEVPQNLSASRPQDRQFILSSKKLLLSDSGFYLCAWSVRGTGGREQFFGPGTRLTVL.

This clone has only one observation. The genes are TRBV28 and TRBJ2-1; no firm D call. Germline V gene sequence: CDR1 MDHEN, CDR2 SYDVKM. Trimming removed 7 bases from V and 6 bases from J, with 19 bases in between. This CDR3 region has 15 residues. CDR3 sequence reads: CASTSSAFESNEQFF. The CDR3 bases are TGTGCCAGCACTTCGTCGGCCTTTGAGTCCAATGAGCAGTTCTTC.

This chain uses TRBV15 with TRBJ2-3; the match to TRBD1 covers 7 bases. Unmatched junction bases numbered 8, after V lost 2 bases and J lost 6 bases. CDR3 length: 15 amino acids. Germline V CDR1 and CDR2: LNHNV, YYDKDF (reference sequence). The CDR3 loop reads CATSRRDSLVDTQYF. The CDR3 region has the DNA TGTGCCACCAGCAGACGGGACAGCCTTGTGGATACGCAGTATTTT.

This sequence joins TRBV6-5 and TRBJ2-5; D could derive from TRBD1 or TRBD2 (5 bases each). Germline CDR1 is MNHEY and CDR2 is SVGAGI. The V end was cut by 6 bases, the J end by 5 bases, with 13 bases between. CDR3 length: 13 amino acids. The DNA for the CDR3 is TGTGCCAGCAGAAATGGGGGACGGGAGACCCAGTACTTC. Protein product: CASRNGGRETQYF.

In this sample, this clone turned up a few times. V and J are TRBV9 and TRBJ2-2, with TRBD1 identical over 8 bases. After removal of 0 bases from V and 1 base from J, the junction contained 11 bases not matched to a gene. Germline V CDR1 and CDR2: SGDLS, YYNGEE. The CDR3 spans 19 residues. The CDR3 region has the DNA TGTGCCAGCAGCGTAGGAACAGGGGGTTGGATCGGGAACACCGGGGAGCTGTTTTTT. Translated, it gives CASSVGTGGWIGNTGELFF.

The chain has TRBV24-1 and TRBJ2-1; TRBD2 matches at 8 bases. This CDR3 region has 13 residues. V shed 1 base, J shed 10 bases, and the junction held 2 bases outside the gene matches. Germline-derived CDR1 and CDR2 are KGHDR and SFDVKD. The CDR3 DNA follows: TGTGCCACCAGTGATTTTAAGCGGGGGGAGCAGTTCTTC. Amino acid sequence: CATSDFKRGEQFF.

This chain connects TRBV15 to TRBJ1-4, with D maybe TRBD1 (6 bases). Trimming shortened V by 1 base and J by 7 bases, and 19 bases separated the two germline ends. The CDR3 length is 17 residues. The germline V gene encodes CDR1 LNHNV and CDR2 YYDKDF (reference sequence). Here the CDR3 reads CATSRVQPGAGGEKLFF. Here the CDR3 DNA reads TGTGCCACCAGCAGAGTACAACCGGGGGCAGGAGGTGAAAAACTGTTTTTT.

The gene calls are TRBV4-1 and TRBJ1-1, with TRBD1 matching 7 bases. The CDR3 is 16 residues long. Trimming took 0 bases from V and 5 from J; bases not matched to a gene: 9. The V gene's germline CDR1 is MGHRA and CDR2 YSYEKL. The CDR3 loop reads CASSQEKSGGRTEAFF. CDR3 coding DNA: TGCGCCAGCAGCCAAGAAAAGTCAGGGGGTAGGACTGAAGCTTTCTTT.

The V call is TRBV5-6, the J call TRBJ2-5, with TRBD2 identical over 9 bases. The CDR3 is 16 residues long. V lost 4 bases, J lost 6 bases, and 13 bases stayed unmatched. From germline, CDR1 is SGHDT and CDR2 YYEEEE. This CDR3 reads CASSTVLAGLAKTQYF. CDR3 sequence (DNA): TGTGCCAGCAGCACCGTTCTAGCGGGATTGGCGAAGACCCAGTACTTC.

The rearrangement joins TRBV6-6 to TRBJ1-4; a weak D match, TRBD1 (5 bases). V shed 4 bases and J shed 3 bases, with 9 bases lying between them. Germline V lookup: CDR1 MNHNY, CDR2 SVGAGI (reference sequence). The CDR3 runs 14 residues. The CDR3 DNA reads TGTGCCAGCAGTTGGGGGGGACCTAATGAAAAACTGTTTTTT. Translation gives CASSWGGPNEKLFF.

The V call is TRBV7-9, the J call TRBJ2-1, with TRBD2 matching over 10 bases. The CDR3 covers 14 residues. Germline CDR1 reads SEHNR; CDR2 reads FQNEAQ (reference sequence). Trimming took 8 bases from V and 7 from J; bases not matched to a gene: 8. The CDR3 DNA sequence: TGTGCCAGCGAGAGCGGGAGGGTACCTAATGAGCAGTTCTTC. This gives the protein CASESGRVPNEQFF.

This clone is termed medium-sized. The chain employs TRBV21-1 and TRBJ2-1; no check of the table's D call, TRBD1, against the DNA was made. TRBV21-1 is designated a pseudogene. The CDR3 sequence is 14 residues long. For the CDR3, the DNA is TGTGCCAGCAGCAAAGGGGGCAGAGGCGATGAGCAGTTCTTC. Its protein is CASSKGGRGDEQFF.

The genes are TRBV19 and TRBJ2-2; TRBD2 is a possible D gene (5 bases). V gave up 7 bases and J gave up 5 bases, with 14 bases separating them. The CDR3 is 14 residues long. CDR1 and CDR2 from the germline V gene are LNHDA and SQIVND (reference sequence). CDR3 DNA sequence: TGTGCCAGTAAATGGGGAGCCGGAACCGGGGAGCTGTTTTTT. It codes for CASKWGAGTGELFF.

This clone was detected only a few times. This chain connects TRBV28 to TRBJ1-1; 9 bases fit TRBD1. Per germline, CDR1 MDHEN and CDR2 SYDVKM. J gave up 3 bases and V 5 bases, and 10 bases lay outside the gene matches. The CDR3 contains 16 residues. The CDR3 spells CASSPPTTGGDTEAFF. The CDR3 bases are TGTGCCAGCAGTCCACCGACGACAGGGGGGGACACTGAAGCTTTCTTT.

The rearrangement links TRBV28 to TRBJ2-6; D remains unclear. Germline values: CDR1 MDHEN, CDR2 SYDVKM. The ends were cut back, 8 bases at V and 0 bases at J, with 5 bases in the middle. The CDR3 extends over 13 amino acids. CDR3 nucleotides: TGTGCCAGCTTGCGCTCTGGGGCCAACGTCCTGACTTTC. This gives the protein CASLRSGANVLTF.

The chain carries TRBV3-1 (or the pseudogene TRBV3-2) and TRBJ2-3, with 9 bases that match TRBD2. The CDR3 sequence is 14 residues long. In germline, CDR1 is LGHDT, CDR2 YNNKEL (reference sequence). V lost 6 bases and J lost 5; bases outside the gene matches: 6. The CDR3 is CASSEAGGQDTQYF. In DNA, the CDR3 is TGTGCCAGCAGTGAGGCGGGAGGGCAAGATACGCAGTATTTT.

V usage is TRBV25-1 and J usage is TRBJ2-7; 8 nucleotides agree with TRBD1. The germline CDR1 and CDR2 sequences are MGHDK and SYGVNS. This CDR3 is built from 12 residues. After removal of 8 bases from V and 5 bases from J, the junction contained 5 bases not matched to a gene. The CDR3 spells CASSYRGDEQYF. Here the CDR3 DNA reads TGTGCCAGCTCCTACAGGGGGGACGAGCAGTACTTC.

This chain uses TRBV5-6 with TRBJ2-5, with 10 bases fitting TRBD2. Germline V CDR1 and CDR2: SGHDT, YYEEEE. The CDR3 has 14 residues. With 2 bases clipped from V and 2 bases from J, the junction kept 0 bases outside the gene matches. The CDR3 DNA reads as TGTGCCAGCAGCTTACTAGCGGGACAAGAGACCCAGTACTTC. Protein: CASSLLAGQETQYF.

This clone was counted only a few times. J is TRBJ2-1 and V is TRBV27; D remains ambiguous. Trimming stripped 5 bases from V and 7 bases from J, with 9 bases between. Germline V lookup: CDR1 MNHEY, CDR2 SMNVEV (reference sequence). The CDR3 runs 12 residues. This CDR3 reads CASSPTRNEQFF. The CDR3 DNA reads TGTGCCAGCAGTCCGACACGAAATGAGCAGTTCTTC.

In its sample, this clone was seen once. The chain recombines TRBV5-1 with TRBJ2-3; D is undetermined. Germline loops: CDR1 SGHRS, CDR2 YFSETQ. The ends were cut back, 5 bases at V and 2 bases at J, with 9 bases in the middle. The CDR3 has 13 amino acids. This CDR3 is CASRRRTTDTQYF. DNA of the CDR3: TGCGCCAGCAGAAGGCGGACCACAGATACGCAGTATTTT.

The J gene is TRBJ2-3, the V gene TRBV7-3, with D possibly TRBD2 on 6 matching bases. With 5 bases removed from V and 2 bases from J, the gap between germline ends came to 8 bases. Germline V CDR1 and CDR2: SGHTA, FQGTGA. This CDR3 spans 13 amino acids. For the CDR3, the DNA is TGTGCCAGCAGCCGGGACTTCACAGATACGCAGTATTTT. Translation: CASSRDFTDTQYF.

The rearrangement joins TRBV25-1 to TRBJ1-6; a possible D gene is TRBD1 (6 bases). This CDR3 comprises 15 residues. Deletions cut 3 bases from V and 10 bases from J, with 16 bases between. Germline CDR1 reads MGHDK; CDR2 reads SYGVNS. CDR3 sequence: CASSDSATGPSPLHF. The CDR3, as DNA: TGTGCCAGCAGTGATTCTGCGACAGGACCATCACCCCTCCACTTT.